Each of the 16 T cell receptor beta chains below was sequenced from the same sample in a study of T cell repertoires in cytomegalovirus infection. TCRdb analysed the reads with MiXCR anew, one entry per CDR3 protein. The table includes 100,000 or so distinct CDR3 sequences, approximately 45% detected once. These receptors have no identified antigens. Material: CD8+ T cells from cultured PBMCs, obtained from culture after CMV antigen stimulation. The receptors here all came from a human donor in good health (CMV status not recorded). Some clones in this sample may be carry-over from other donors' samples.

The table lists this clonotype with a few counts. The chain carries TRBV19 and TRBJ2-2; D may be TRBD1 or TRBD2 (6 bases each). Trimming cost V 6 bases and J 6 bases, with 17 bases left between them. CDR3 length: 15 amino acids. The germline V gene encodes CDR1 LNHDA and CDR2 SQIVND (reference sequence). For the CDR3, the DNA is TGTGCCAGTAGGCCCGGGACTCGGGGGCCCGGGGAGCTGTTTTTT. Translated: CASRPGTRGPGELFF.

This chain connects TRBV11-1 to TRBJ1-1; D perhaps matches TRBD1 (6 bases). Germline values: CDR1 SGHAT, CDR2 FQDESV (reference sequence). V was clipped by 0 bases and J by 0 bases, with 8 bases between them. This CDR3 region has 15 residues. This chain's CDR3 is CASSLAGQLNTEAFF. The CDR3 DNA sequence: TGTGCCAGCAGCTTAGCCGGACAGTTGAACACTGAAGCTTTCTTT.

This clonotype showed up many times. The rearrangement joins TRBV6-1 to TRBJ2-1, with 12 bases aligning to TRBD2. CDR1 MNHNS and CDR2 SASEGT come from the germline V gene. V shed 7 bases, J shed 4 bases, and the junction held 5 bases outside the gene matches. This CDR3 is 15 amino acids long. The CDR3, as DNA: TGTGCCAGCATCTCGACTAGCGGGGGTTACAATGAGCAGTTCTTC. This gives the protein CASISTSGGYNEQFF.

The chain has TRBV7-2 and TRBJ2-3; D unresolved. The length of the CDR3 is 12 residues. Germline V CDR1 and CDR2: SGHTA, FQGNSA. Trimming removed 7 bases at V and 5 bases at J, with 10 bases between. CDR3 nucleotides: TGTGCCAGCAACCCGGTCGAAGATACGCAGTATTTT. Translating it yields CASNPVEDTQYF.

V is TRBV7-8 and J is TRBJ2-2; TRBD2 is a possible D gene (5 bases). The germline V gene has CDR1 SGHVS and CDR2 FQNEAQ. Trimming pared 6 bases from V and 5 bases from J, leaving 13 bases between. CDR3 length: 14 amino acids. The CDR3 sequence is CASRWEHSTGELFF. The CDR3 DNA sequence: TGTGCCAGCAGGTGGGAGCATTCGACCGGGGAGCTGTTTTTT.

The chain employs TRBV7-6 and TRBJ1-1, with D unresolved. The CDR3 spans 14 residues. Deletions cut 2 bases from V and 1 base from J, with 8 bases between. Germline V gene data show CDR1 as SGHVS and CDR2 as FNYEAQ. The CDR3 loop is CASSLSPGNTEAFF. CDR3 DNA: TGTGCCAGCAGCTTATCCCCCGGGAACACTGAAGCTTTCTTT.

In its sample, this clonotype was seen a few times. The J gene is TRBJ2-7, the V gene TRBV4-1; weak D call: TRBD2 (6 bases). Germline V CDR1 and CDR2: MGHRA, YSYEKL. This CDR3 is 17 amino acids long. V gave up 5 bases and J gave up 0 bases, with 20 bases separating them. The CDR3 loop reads CASSYSGGSGSSYEQYF. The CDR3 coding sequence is TGCGCCAGCAGCTATTCCGGTGGTAGCGGAAGCTCCTACGAGCAGTACTTC.

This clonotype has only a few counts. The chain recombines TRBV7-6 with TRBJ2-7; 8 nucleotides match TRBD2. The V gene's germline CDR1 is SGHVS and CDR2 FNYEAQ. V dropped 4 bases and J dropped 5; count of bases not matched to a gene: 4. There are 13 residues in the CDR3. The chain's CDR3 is CASSSRGGHEQYF. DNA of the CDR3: TGTGCCAGCAGCTCACGGGGGGGGCACGAGCAGTACTTC.

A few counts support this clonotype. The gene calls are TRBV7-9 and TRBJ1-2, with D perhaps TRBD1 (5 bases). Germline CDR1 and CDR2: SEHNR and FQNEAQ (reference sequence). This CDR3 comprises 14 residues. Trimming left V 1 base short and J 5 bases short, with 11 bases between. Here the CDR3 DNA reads TGTGCCAGCAGCTTAGAAGGGGCTTGGTATGGCTACACCTTC. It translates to CASSLEGAWYGYTF. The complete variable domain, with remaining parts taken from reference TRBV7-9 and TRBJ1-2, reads DTGVSQNPRHKITKRGQNVTFRCDPISEHNRLYWYRQTLGQGPEFLTYFQNEAQLEKSRLLSDRFSAERPKGSFSTLEIQRTEQGDSAMYLCASSLEGAWYGYTFGSGTRLTVV.

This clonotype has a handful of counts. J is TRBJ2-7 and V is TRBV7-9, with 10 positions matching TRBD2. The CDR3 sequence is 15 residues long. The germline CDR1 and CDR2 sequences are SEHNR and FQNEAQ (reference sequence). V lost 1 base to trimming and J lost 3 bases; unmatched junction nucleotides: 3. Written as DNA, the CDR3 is TGTGCCAGCAGCTTAGGTCTAGCGGGGGACTACGAGCAGTACTTC. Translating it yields CASSLGLAGDYEQYF.

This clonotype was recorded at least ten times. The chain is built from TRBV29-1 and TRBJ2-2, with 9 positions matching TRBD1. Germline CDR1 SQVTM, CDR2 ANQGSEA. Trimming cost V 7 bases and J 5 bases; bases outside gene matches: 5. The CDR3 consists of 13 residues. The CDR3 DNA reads TGCAGCGGGCAGACAGGGGGGACCGGGGAGCTGTTTTTT. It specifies CSGQTGGTGELFF.

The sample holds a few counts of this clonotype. CDR3 loop: CASRGLGAVETQYF. CDR3 nucleotides: TGTGCCAGCAGGGGATTGGGGGCCGTCGAGACCCAGTACTTC. The rearrangement links TRBV27 to TRBJ2-5; D is possibly TRBD1 (6 bases). The CDR3 loop spans 14 amino acids. Trimming took 6 bases from V and 5 from J, leaving 16 bases between them. CDR1 and CDR2 from the germline V gene are MNHEY and SMNVEV (reference sequence).

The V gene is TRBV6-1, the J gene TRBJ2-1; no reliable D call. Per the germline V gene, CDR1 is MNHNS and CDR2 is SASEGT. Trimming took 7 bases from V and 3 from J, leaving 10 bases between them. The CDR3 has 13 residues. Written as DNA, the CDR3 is TGTGCCAGCACCCAAGGGTTCTACAATGAGCAGTTCTTC. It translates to CASTQGFYNEQFF.

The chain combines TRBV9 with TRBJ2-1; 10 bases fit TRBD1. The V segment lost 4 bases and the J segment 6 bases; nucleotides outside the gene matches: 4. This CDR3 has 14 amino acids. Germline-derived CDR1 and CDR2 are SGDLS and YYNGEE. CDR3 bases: TGTGCCAGCAGCACCTGGACAGGGGGCAATGAGCAGTTCTTC. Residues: CASSTWTGGNEQFF.

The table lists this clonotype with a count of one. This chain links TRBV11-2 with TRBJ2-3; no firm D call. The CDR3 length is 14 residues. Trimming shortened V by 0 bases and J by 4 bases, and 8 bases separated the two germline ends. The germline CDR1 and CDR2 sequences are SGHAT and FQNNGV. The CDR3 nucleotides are TGTGCCAGCAGCTTAGAATATTACGCAGATACGCAGTATTTT. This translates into CASSLEYYADTQYF.

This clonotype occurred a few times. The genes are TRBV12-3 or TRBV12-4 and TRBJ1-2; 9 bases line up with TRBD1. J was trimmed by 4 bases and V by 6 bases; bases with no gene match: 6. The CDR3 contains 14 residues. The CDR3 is CASSAGQGFYGYTF. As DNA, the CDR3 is TGTGCCAGCAGCGCCGGACAGGGGTTCTATGGCTACACCTTC.